These 22 T cell receptor beta chains came from one sample sequenced in a study of OX40 agonist ivuxolimab in advanced cancers. Profiling relied on immunoSEQ multiplex PCR, and the TCRdb table lists in-frame clones only, not all of them. The sample includes tens of thousands of clones, around nine tenths seen only once; the top ten take over 35%. The specimen was CD4+ or CD8+ T cells sorted from blood, collected in a trial of the OX40 agonist ivuxolimab. These receptor sequences come from an adult with an advanced solid tumor such as melanoma, head and neck, liver or kidney cancer.

The chain couples TRBV2 to TRBJ2-3; 7 positions match TRBD2. After removal of 4 bases from V and 2 bases from J, the junction contained 6 bases not matched to a gene. The germline V gene has CDR1 SNHLY and CDR2 FYNNEI. CDR3 size: 15 residues. For the CDR3, the DNA is TGTGCCAGCAGTGTCTGGCTAGCGGACACAGATACGCAGTATTTT. Translated, it gives CASSVWLADTDTQYF.

This chain links TRBV7-9 with TRBJ2-3; no clear D gene. Germline V gives CDR1 SEHNR, CDR2 FQNEAQ (reference sequence). Trimming shortened V by 5 bases and J by 3 bases, and 6 bases separated the two germline ends. This CDR3 comprises 12 residues. CDR3 sequence: CASSPPTDTQYF. The CDR3 DNA follows: TGTGCCAGCAGCCCGCCTACAGATACGCAGTATTTT.

This chain connects TRBV7-6 to TRBJ2-3; 7 nucleotides align to TRBD1. The CDR3 is 16 residues long. Germline CDR1 reads SGHVS; CDR2 reads FNYEAQ. The V gene end was trimmed by 1 base and the J gene end by 4 bases; junction bases not matched to a gene: 8. CDR3 loop: CASSLVTEGAPDTQYF. In nucleotides, the CDR3 is TGTGCCAGCAGCTTAGTGACAGAGGGGGCCCCAGATACGCAGTATTTT.

This chain joins TRBV2 and TRBJ2-2; D gene unclear. The germline gives CDR1 SNHLY, CDR2 FYNNEI. This CDR3 has 11 residues. V was clipped by 1 base and J by 7 bases, with 1 base between them. The CDR3 reads CASSEDGELFF. The CDR3 coding sequence is TGTGCCAGCAGTGAAGACGGGGAGCTGTTTTTT.

This clone has a handful of counts. The genes are TRBV7-3 and TRBJ2-7, with D maybe TRBD1 (5 bases). CDR3 length equals 15 residues. Trimming removed 2 bases at V and 5 bases at J, with 16 bases between. Germline V gene sequence: CDR1 SGHTA, CDR2 FQGTGA. The CDR3 spells CASSLEYRGTNEQYF. The DNA of the CDR3 is TGTGCCAGCAGCTTAGAGTATAGGGGCACGAACGAGCAGTACTTC.

The rearrangement links TRBV9 to TRBJ2-1; 14 nucleotides align to TRBD2. The CDR3 covers 16 residues. The V gene end was trimmed by 3 bases and the J gene end by 7 bases; junction bases not matched to a gene: 6. Germline V lookup: CDR1 SGDLS, CDR2 YYNGEE. The CDR3 loop is CASSARLAGGLNEQFF. CDR3 DNA sequence: TGTGCCAGCAGCGCCAGACTAGCGGGAGGGCTGAATGAGCAGTTCTTC.

The chain carries TRBV7-3 and TRBJ2-2; D is uncertain. Between the trimmed V and J ends, which lost 2 bases and 0 bases, there was a span of 4 bases. The CDR3 runs 14 residues. Germline loops: CDR1 SGHTA, CDR2 FQGTGA. The CDR3 coding sequence is TGTGCCAGCAGCTTAGACACGAACACCGGGGAGCTGTTTTTT. As protein: CASSLDTNTGELFF.

V and J are TRBV28 and TRBJ1-1, with D unresolved. CDR3 length equals 16 residues. V was shortened by 2 bases and J by 0 bases, with 13 bases between the two germline ends. Germline V gene sequence: CDR1 MDHEN, CDR2 SYDVKM. For the CDR3, the DNA is TGTGCCAGCAGTTTAGGGCCCCTCAATATGAACACTGAAGCTTTCTTT. Residues: CASSLGPLNMNTEAFF.

CDR3 sequence (DNA): TGTGCCAGCAGCCGGCGGACAGATAACTACGAGCAGTACTTC. This codes for CASSRRTDNYEQYF. V is TRBV5-6 and J is TRBJ2-7, with a possible D match to TRBD1 (6 bases). From germline, CDR1 is SGHDT and CDR2 YYEEEE. The CDR3 is 14 residues long. V gave up 4 bases and J gave up 3 bases, with 14 bases separating them.

The chain carries TRBV4-2 and TRBJ2-2, with D perhaps TRBD2 (6 bases). Germline V gives CDR1 LGHNA, CDR2 YNFKEQ. The V end lost 0 bases, the J end lost 7 bases, and 21 bases lay between the germline ends. This CDR3 region has 18 residues. CDR3 loop: CASSQDPGTGGLFGELFF. CDR3 coding DNA: TGTGCCAGCAGCCAAGATCCCGGTACCGGAGGGCTTTTCGGGGAGCTGTTTTTT.

The chain combines TRBV9 with TRBJ2-7, with D tentatively TRBD1 or TRBD2 (5 bases each). The germline CDR1 and CDR2 sequences are SGDLS and YYNGEE. This CDR3 is 13 amino acids long. The V and J ends lost 0 bases and 7 bases respectively, with 11 bases between them. Here the CDR3 DNA reads TGTGCCAGCAGCGTAGAAGGGGACGGTGAGCAGTACTTC. Its protein product is CASSVEGDGEQYF.

The genes are TRBV6-6 and TRBJ2-3; D not certain. The CDR3 consists of 15 residues. Trimming pared 0 bases from V and 6 bases from J, leaving 13 bases between. The V gene's germline CDR1 is MNHNY and CDR2 SVGAGI (reference sequence). CDR3 bases: TGTGCCAGCAGTTACTCGACGGCCACGGCCGATACGCAGTATTTT. Translated, it gives CASSYSTATADTQYF.

This clone counts as medium-sized. The CDR3 bases are TGTGCCAGTAGTATGGGTTACAGGTTGGGGATGAACACTGAAGCTTTCTTT. The encoded protein is CASSMGYRLGMNTEAFF. J is TRBJ1-1 and V is TRBV19; the D gene is possibly TRBD1 (5 bases). The germline CDR1 and CDR2 sequences are LNHDA and SQIVND (reference sequence). Trimming removed 3 bases at V and 0 bases at J, with 17 bases between. The CDR3 loop spans 17 amino acids.

The chain recombines TRBV6-4 with TRBJ2-3, with a weak D call TRBD2 (5 bases). CDR1 and CDR2 from the germline V gene are MRHNA and SNTAGT. Trimming pared 3 bases from V and 0 bases from J, leaving 10 bases between. The CDR3 is made up of 15 amino acids. The CDR3 nucleotides read TGTGCCAGCAGTGAGGAGGCAGGCAGCACAGATACGCAGTATTTT. This gives the protein CASSEEAGSTDTQYF.

This clone was seen just once. The chain carries TRBV19 and TRBJ2-7, with D possibly matching TRBD2 (5 bases). This CDR3 has 11 residues. Deletions cut 1 base from V and 7 bases from J, with 5 bases between. Germline CDR1 is LNHDA and CDR2 is SQIVND (reference sequence). The CDR3 is CASSIGGEQYF. In DNA form, the CDR3 reads TGTGCCAGTAGTATAGGCGGGGAGCAGTACTTC.

This clone was recorded only once. The rearrangement joins TRBV5-5 to TRBJ1-1; 7 nucleotides match TRBD1. Losses at the gene ends were 4 bases for V and 4 bases for J; bases not matched to a gene: 10. CDR3 length equals 15 residues. The germline CDR1 and CDR2 sequences are SGHKS and YYEKEE (reference sequence). The CDR3 DNA sequence: TGTGCCAGCAGCGCCTTACAGGGGACGGGCACTGAAGCTTTCTTT. It translates to CASSALQGTGTEAFF.

This clone was detected once. The rearrangement joins TRBV7-8 to TRBJ1-1, with 8 bases aligning to TRBD1. The germline CDR1 and CDR2 sequences are SGHVS and FQNEAQ. The CDR3 runs 15 residues. Unmatched junction bases numbered 6, after V lost 5 bases and J lost 1 base. The CDR3 spells CASSQWTGSNTEAFF. Written as DNA, the CDR3 is TGTGCCAGCAGCCAGTGGACAGGGTCGAACACTGAAGCTTTCTTT.

This clone appeared a single time. This sequence joins TRBV11-3 and TRBJ2-3; D is uncertain. The ends were cut back, 2 bases at V and 9 bases at J, with 6 bases in the middle. CDR3 length: 11 residues. Germline values: CDR1 SGHNT, CDR2 YENEEA. The CDR3 DNA follows: TGTGCCAGCAGCTTATTGGGGACGCAGTATTTT. Translating it yields CASSLLGTQYF.

The V call is TRBV5-1, the J call TRBJ2-3; tentatively, D is TRBD2 (5 bases). CDR3 length equals 14 residues. Per the germline V gene, CDR1 is SGHRS and CDR2 is YFSETQ. V was shortened by 7 bases and J by 6 bases, with 18 bases between the two germline ends. The CDR3 here is CASWEPGFRDTQYF. Here the CDR3 DNA reads TGCGCCAGCTGGGAACCGGGGTTTCGGGATACGCAGTATTTT.

This chain joins TRBV7-9 and TRBJ1-1; D is unclear. This CDR3 contains 15 residues. V dropped 1 base and J dropped 3 bases, with 12 bases sitting between them. CDR1 is SEHNR, CDR2 FQNEAQ, per germline (reference sequence). This chain's CDR3 is CASSLGTGEYTEAFF. CDR3 coding DNA: TGTGCCAGCAGCTTAGGGACTGGAGAGTACACTGAAGCTTTCTTT.

The chain has TRBV15 and TRBJ1-4; D uncertain. V was clipped by 3 bases and J by 0 bases, with 5 bases between them. Germline CDR1 LNHNV, CDR2 YYDKDF (reference sequence). CDR3 size: 14 residues. The CDR3 DNA reads TGTGCCACCAGCAGGGCGGCAACTAATGAAAAACTGTTTTTT. Translated, it gives CATSRAATNEKLFF. Together with reference TRBV15 and TRBJ1-4, the CDR3 gives the full variable domain: DAMVIQNPRYQVTQFGKPVTLSCSQTLNHNVMYWYQQKSSQAPKLLFHYYDKDFNNEADTPDNFQSRRPNTSFCFLDIRSPGLGDTAMYLCATSRAATNEKLFFGSGTQLSVL.

With respect to this clone: Sequence at one end of the junction differs from germline and may be a read error. The chain employs TRBV4-3 and TRBJ1-4; D is unresolved. There are 14 residues in the CDR3. Germline V gene lookup returns CDR1 LGHNA and CDR2 YSLEER. The CDR3 region has the DNA TGCGCCAGCAGTCAAGACTCTTCCTATGAAAAACTGTTTTTT. Its translation is CASSQDSSYEKLFF.